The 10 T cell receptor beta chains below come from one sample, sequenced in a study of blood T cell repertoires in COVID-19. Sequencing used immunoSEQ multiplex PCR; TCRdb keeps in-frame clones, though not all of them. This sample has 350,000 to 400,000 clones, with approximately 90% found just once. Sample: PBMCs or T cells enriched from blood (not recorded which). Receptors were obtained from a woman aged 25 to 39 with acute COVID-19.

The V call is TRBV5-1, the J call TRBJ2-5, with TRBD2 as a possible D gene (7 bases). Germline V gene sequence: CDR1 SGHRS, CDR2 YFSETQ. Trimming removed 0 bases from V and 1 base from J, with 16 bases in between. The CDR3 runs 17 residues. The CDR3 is CASSLGLAGASQETQYF. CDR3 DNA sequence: TGCGCCAGCAGCTTGGGCTTGGCGGGGGCAAGCCAAGAGACCCAGTACTTC.

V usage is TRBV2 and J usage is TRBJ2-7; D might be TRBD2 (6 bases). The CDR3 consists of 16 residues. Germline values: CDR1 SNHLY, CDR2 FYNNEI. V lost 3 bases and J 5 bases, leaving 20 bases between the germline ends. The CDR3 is CASSDPPAGGVDEQYF. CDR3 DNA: TGTGCCAGCAGTGACCCTCCAGCCGGAGGGGTAGACGAGCAGTACTTC.

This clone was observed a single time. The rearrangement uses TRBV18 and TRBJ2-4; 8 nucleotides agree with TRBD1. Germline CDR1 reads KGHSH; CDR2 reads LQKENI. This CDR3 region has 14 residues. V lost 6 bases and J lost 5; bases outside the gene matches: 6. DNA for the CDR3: TGTGCCAGCTCTACGACAGGGGTAGAAAACATTCAGTACTTC. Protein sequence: CASSTTGVENIQYF.

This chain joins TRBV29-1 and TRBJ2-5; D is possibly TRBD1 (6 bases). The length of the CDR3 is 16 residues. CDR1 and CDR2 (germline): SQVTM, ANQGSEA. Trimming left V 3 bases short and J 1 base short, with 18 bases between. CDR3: CSVDDRATGPQETQYF. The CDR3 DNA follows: TGCAGCGTTGACGATAGGGCGACAGGACCCCAAGAGACCCAGTACTTC.

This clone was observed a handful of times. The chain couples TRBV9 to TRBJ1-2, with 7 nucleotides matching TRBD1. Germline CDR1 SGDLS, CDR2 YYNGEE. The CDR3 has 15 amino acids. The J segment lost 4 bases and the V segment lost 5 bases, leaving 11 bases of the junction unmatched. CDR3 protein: CASRYRDSGPYGYTF. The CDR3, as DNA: TGTGCCAGCAGGTACAGGGACAGTGGTCCCTATGGCTACACCTTC.

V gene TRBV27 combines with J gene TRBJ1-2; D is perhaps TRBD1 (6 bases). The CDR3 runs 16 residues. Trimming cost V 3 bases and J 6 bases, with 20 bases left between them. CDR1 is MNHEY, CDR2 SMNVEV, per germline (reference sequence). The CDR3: CASSFIGFSGHDGYTF. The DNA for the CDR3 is TGTGCCAGCAGTTTTATTGGGTTTTCGGGACACGATGGCTACACCTTC.

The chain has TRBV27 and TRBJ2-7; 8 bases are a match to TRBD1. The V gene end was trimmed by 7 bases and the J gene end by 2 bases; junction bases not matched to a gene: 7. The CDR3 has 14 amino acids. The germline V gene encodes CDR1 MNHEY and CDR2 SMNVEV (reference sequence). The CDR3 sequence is CASNLGQGAYEQYF. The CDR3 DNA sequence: TGTGCCAGCAATCTAGGACAGGGCGCCTACGAGCAGTACTTC.

CDR3 in amino acids: CASSFRQGAIPFQAFF. In nucleotides, the CDR3 is TGTGCCAGCAGCTTCAGACAGGGGGCTATTCCTTTCCAAGCTTTCTTT. The chain uses TRBV5-6 and TRBJ1-1; 10 bases fit TRBD1. CDR3 length: 16 amino acids. Germline loops: CDR1 SGHDT, CDR2 YYEEEE. V dropped 2 bases and J dropped 9; count of bases not matched to a gene: 13.

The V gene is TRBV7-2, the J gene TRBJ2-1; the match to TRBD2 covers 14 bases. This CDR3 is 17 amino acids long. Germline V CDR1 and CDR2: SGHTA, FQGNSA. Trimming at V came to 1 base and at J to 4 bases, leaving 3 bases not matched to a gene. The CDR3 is CASSLVGTSGGYNEQFF. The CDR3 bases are TGTGCCAGCAGCTTAGTGGGGACTAGCGGGGGATACAATGAGCAGTTCTTC.

The CDR3 sequence: CASGLAGGRTDTQYF. Written as DNA, the CDR3 is TGTGCCAGCGGACTAGCGGGGGGGCGGACAGATACGCAGTATTTT. This chain connects TRBV27 to TRBJ2-3; TRBD2 matches 15 bases. J gave up 3 bases and V 8 bases, and 3 bases lay outside the gene matches. Germline V CDR1 and CDR2: MNHEY, SMNVEV (reference sequence). The CDR3 is 15 amino acids.